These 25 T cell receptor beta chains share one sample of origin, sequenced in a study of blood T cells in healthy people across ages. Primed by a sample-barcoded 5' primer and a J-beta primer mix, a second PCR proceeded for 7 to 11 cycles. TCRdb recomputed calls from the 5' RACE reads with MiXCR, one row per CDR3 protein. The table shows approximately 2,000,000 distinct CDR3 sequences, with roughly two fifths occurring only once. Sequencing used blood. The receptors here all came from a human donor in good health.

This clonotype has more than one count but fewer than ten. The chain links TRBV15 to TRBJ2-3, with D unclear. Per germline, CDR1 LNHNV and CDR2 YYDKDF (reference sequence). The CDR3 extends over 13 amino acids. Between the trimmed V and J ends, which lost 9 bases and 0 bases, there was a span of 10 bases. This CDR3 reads CATSETSTDTQYF. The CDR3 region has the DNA TGTGCCACTTCCGAAACCAGCACAGATACGCAGTATTTT.

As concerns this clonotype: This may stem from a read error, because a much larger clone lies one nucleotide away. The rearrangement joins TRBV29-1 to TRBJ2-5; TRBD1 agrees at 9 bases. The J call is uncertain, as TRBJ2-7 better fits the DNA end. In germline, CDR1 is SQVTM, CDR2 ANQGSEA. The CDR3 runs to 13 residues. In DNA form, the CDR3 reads TGCAGCGTTGAAGGGACAGGGGAAAACGAGCAGTACTTC. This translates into CSVEGTGENEQYF.

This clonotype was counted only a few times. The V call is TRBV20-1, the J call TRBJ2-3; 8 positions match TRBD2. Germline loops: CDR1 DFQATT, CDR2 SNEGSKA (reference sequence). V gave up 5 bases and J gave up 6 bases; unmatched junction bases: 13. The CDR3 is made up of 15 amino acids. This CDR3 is CSALTSEGFRDTQYF. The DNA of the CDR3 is TGCAGTGCTCTGACTAGCGAGGGGTTCAGGGATACGCAGTATTTT.

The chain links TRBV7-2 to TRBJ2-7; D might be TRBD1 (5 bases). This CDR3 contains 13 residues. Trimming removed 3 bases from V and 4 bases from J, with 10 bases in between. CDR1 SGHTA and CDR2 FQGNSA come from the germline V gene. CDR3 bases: TGTGCCAGCAGCTTTACTCAGGGATACGAGCAGTACTTC. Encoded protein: CASSFTQGYEQYF.

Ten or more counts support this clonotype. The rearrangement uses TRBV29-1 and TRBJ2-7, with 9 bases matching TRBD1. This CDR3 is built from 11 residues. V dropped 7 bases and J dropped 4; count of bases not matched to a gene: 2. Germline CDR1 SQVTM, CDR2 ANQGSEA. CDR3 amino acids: CSGGTGYEQYF. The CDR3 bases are TGCAGCGGTGGGACAGGGTACGAGCAGTACTTC.

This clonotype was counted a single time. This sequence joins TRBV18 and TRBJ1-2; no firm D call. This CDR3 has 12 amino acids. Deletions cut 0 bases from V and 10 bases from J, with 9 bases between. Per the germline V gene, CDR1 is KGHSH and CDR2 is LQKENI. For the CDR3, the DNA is TGTGCCAGCTCACCACCCCTCCCCCTCTACACCTTC. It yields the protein CASSPPLPLYTF.

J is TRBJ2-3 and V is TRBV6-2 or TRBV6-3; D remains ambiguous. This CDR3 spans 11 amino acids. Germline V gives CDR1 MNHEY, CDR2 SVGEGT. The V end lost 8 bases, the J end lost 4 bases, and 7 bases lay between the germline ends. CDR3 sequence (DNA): TGTGCCAGCCTTGGAGCAGATACGCAGTATTTT. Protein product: CASLGADTQYF.

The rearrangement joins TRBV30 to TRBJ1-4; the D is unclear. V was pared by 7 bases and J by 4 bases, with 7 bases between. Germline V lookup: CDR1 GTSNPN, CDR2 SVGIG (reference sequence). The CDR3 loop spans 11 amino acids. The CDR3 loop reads CAFDLNEKLFF. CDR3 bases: TGTGCCTTTGACCTTAATGAAAAACTGTTTTTT.

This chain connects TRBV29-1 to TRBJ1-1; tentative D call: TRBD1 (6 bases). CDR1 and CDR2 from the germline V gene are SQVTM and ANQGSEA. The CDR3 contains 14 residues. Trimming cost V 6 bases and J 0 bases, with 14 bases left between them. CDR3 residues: CSVTIGGLNTEAFF. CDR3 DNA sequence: TGCAGCGTAACCATCGGGGGGCTGAACACTGAAGCTTTCTTT.

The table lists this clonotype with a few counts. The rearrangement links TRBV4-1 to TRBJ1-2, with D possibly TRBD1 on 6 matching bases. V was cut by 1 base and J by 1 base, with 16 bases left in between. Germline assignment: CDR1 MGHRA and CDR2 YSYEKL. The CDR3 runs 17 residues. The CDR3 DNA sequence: TGCGCCAGCAGCCAAGCGAGTGGACAGCTAATTAACTATGGCTACACCTTC. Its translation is CASSQASGQLINYGYTF.

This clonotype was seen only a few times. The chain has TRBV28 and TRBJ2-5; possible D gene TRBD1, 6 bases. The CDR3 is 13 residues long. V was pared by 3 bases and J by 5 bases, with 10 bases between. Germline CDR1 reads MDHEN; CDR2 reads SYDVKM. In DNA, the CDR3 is TGTGCCAGCAGTTTTAACAGGGCTGAGACCCAGTACTTC. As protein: CASSFNRAETQYF.

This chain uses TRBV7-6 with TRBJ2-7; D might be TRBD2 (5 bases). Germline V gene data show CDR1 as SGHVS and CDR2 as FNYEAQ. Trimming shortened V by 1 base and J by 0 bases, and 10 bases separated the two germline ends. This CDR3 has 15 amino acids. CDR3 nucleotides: TGTGCCAGCAGCTTAGGGACTTCCGACTCCTACGAGCAGTACTTC. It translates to CASSLGTSDSYEQYF.

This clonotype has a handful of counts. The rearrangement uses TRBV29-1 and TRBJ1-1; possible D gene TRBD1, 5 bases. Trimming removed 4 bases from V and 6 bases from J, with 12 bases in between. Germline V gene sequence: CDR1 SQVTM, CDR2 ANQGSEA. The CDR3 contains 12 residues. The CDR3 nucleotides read TGCAGCGTTGCCTTAACGGGGGCTGAAGCTTTCTTT. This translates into CSVALTGAEAFF.

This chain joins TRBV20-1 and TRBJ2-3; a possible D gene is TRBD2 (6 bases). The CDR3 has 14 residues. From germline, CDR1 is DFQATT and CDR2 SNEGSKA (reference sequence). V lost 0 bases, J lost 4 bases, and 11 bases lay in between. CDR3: CSARDRRGPDTQYF. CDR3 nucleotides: TGCAGTGCTAGAGATCGGAGGGGCCCAGATACGCAGTATTTT.

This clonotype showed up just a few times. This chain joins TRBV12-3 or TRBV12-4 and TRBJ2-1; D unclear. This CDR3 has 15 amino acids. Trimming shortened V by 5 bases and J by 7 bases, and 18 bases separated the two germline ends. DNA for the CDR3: TGTGCCAGCAGTCTCTTCATGGACGTGACAAATGAGCAGTTCTTC. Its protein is CASSLFMDVTNEQFF.

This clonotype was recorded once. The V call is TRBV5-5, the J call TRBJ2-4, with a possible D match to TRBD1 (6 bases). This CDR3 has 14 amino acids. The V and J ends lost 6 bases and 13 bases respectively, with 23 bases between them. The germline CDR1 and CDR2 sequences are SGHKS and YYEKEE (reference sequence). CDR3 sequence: CASIQGGPYNEQYF. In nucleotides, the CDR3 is TGTGCCAGCATACAGGGTGGTCCCTACAATGAGCAGTACTTC.

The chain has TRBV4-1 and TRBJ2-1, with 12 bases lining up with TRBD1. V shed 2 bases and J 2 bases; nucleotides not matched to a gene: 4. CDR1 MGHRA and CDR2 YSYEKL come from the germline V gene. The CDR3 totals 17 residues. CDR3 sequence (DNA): TGCGCCAGCAGCCAAAAGGGACAGGGGGCCACCTACAATGAGCAGTTCTTC. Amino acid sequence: CASSQKGQGATYNEQFF.

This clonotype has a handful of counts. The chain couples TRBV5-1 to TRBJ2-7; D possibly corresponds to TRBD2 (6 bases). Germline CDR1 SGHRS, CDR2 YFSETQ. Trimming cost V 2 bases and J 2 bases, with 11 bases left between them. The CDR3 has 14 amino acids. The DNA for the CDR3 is TGCGCCAGCAGCTTAATCGGGGGACCCTACGAGCAGTACTTC. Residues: CASSLIGGPYEQYF.

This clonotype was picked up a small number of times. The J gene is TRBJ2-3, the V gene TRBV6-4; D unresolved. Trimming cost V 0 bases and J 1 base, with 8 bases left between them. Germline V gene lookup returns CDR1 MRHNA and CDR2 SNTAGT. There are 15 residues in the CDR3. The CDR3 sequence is CASSDSFAGTDTQYF. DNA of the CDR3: TGTGCCAGCAGTGACTCGTTCGCGGGCACAGATACGCAGTATTTT.

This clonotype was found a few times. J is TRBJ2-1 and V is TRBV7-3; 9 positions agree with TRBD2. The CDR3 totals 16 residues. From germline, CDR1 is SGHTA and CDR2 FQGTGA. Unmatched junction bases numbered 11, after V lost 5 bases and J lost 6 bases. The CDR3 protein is CASSQRGLAGSNEQFF. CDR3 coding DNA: TGTGCCAGCAGCCAACGTGGGCTAGCGGGGTCCAATGAGCAGTTCTTC.

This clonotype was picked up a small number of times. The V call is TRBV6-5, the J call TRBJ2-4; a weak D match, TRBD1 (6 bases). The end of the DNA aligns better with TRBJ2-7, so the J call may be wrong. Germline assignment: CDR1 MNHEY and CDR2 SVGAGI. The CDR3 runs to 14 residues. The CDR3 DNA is TGTGCCAGCAGTGACCGGGACAAAGACTACGAGCAGTACTTC. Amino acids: CASSDRDKDYEQYF.

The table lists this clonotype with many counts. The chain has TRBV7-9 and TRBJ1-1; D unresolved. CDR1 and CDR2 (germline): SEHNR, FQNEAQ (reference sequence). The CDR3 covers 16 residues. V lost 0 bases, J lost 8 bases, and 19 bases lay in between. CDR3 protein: CASSLALTLPDFEAFF. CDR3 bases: TGTGCCAGCAGCTTAGCCCTAACCTTACCGGATTTCGAAGCTTTCTTT.

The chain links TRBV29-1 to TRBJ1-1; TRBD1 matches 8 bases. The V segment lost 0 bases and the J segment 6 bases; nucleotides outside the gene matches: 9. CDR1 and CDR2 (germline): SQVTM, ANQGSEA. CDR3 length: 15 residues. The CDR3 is CSVEDGRGLWAEAFF. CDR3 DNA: TGCAGCGTTGAAGATGGCAGGGGGCTTTGGGCTGAAGCTTTCTTT.

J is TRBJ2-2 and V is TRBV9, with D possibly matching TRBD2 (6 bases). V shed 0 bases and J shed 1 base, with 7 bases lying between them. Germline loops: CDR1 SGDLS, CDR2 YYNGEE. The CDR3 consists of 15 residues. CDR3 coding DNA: TGTGCCAGCAGCGTAGGGGACTGGAACACCGGGGAGCTGTTTTTT. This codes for CASSVGDWNTGELFF.

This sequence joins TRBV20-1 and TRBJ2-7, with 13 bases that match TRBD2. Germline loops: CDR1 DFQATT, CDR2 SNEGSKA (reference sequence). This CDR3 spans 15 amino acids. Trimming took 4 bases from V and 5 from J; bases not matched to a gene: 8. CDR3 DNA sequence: TGCAGTGCTACTCAGACTAGCGGGGGGTCCAACGAGCAGTACTTC. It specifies CSATQTSGGSNEQYF.